The rows below give T cell receptor beta chains drawn from one sample of a study of T-cell memory formation after mild COVID-19. One entry per CDR3 protein, called by TCRdb with MiXCR from the 5' RACE reads. The sample lists under 150,000 distinct CDR3 sequences; about 17% were seen once. Sequencing was performed on PBMCs or a T cell subset sorted from them (not recorded which). The receptors were sampled from an adult woman who had mild COVID-19 (a few samples of this study predate the infection). Cell type and time point are not known. The CDR3 runs from the conserved cysteine through the conserved F or W. D genes are given only for firm matches. Size tells how often a clone was seen (once, few, many) or the class of an expanded clone, and some rows leave it out.

CDR3 DNA: TGCGCCAGCAGTCAAACATGCCCCAGGCCCCTGGAGCAGTTCTTC; CDR3 protein: CASSQTCPRPLEQFF; V gene: TRBV23-1; D gene: .; clone size: few; J gene: TRBJ2-1
CDR3 DNA: TGTGCCAGCAGCTTAGTTCTCTCTCGTAGCCGGGACAGGGGTTCACCTGGGGCCAACGTCCTGACTTTC; CDR3 protein: CASSLVLSRSRDRGSPGANVLTF; V gene: TRBV7-9; D gene: TRBD1; clone size: few; J gene: TRBJ2-6
CDR3 DNA: TGCGCCAGTACCCCGACAGGGAACTCCTACGAGCAGTACTTC; CDR3 protein: CASTPTGNSYEQYF; V gene: TRBV5-1; D gene: TRBD1; clone size: few; J gene: TRBJ2-7
CDR3 DNA: TGCGCCAGCAGCTCCCGTCGGACTAGCGGGGGGGGTAGGACAGATACGCAGTATTTT; CDR3 protein: CASSSRRTSGGGRTDTQYF; V gene: TRBV5-1; D gene: TRBD2; clone size: .; J gene: TRBJ2-3
CDR3 DNA: TGTGCCAGCAGCTTACCCGGGACAGGCTATGGCTACACCTTC; CDR3 protein: CASSLPGTGYGYTF; V gene: TRBV7-9; D gene: TRBD1; clone size: .; J gene: TRBJ1-2
CDR3 DNA: TGTGCCAGCAGCCAAGAGGCCCTTACCAGGGAGCAGTACTTC; CDR3 protein: CASSQEALTREQYF; V gene: TRBV3-1; D gene: .; clone size: .; J gene: TRBJ2-7
CDR3 DNA: TGTGCCAGCAGTTACGTGGGGGGCAATGAGCAGTTCTTC; CDR3 protein: CASSYVGGNEQFF; V gene: TRBV6-5; D gene: .; clone size: .; J gene: TRBJ2-1
CDR3 DNA: TGTGCCAGCAGCCCCCCGGACAGGAACACCGGGGAGCTGTTTTTT; CDR3 protein: CASSPPDRNTGELFF; V gene: TRBV9; D gene: .; clone size: few; J gene: TRBJ2-2
CDR3 DNA: TGCGCCAGCAGCCAAGCCCCCCTAGGGGGGGCCCATGATGAGCAGTTCTTC; CDR3 protein: CASSQAPLGGAHDEQFF; V gene: TRBV4-1; D gene: .; clone size: .; J gene: TRBJ2-1
CDR3 DNA: TGTGCCAGCAGTCCGCCGGGACAGGTCTATGGCTACACCTTC; CDR3 protein: CASSPPGQVYGYTF; V gene: TRBV12-3/TRBV12-4; D gene: TRBD1; clone size: .; J gene: TRBJ1-2
CDR3 DNA: TGTGCCAGCAGCCACCTGGACAGGGTTTACACTGAAGCTTTCTTT; CDR3 protein: CASSHLDRVYTEAFF; V gene: TRBV14; D gene: TRBD1; clone size: .; J gene: TRBJ1-1
CDR3 DNA: TGCGCCAGCAGCCGCCACTTTCGGGGAGGTGGATTGTACCAAGAGACCCAGTACTTC; CDR3 protein: CASSRHFRGGGLYQETQYF; V gene: TRBV5-1; D gene: .; clone size: .; J gene: TRBJ2-5
CDR3 DNA: TGCGCCAGCAGGTATGCGAACACTGAAGCTTTCTTT; CDR3 protein: CASRYANTEAFF; V gene: TRBV5-1; D gene: .; clone size: .; J gene: TRBJ1-1
CDR3 DNA: TGTGCCAGCAGTCCTCGGGGGCCCATGAACACTGAAGCTTTCTTT; CDR3 protein: CASSPRGPMNTEAFF; V gene: TRBV6-5; D gene: .; clone size: .; J gene: TRBJ1-1
CDR3 DNA: TGTGCCAGCAGAAACGCCGGGACATACTCCTACAATGAGCAGTTCTTC; CDR3 protein: CASRNAGTYSYNEQFF; V gene: TRBV6-5; D gene: .; clone size: once; J gene: TRBJ2-1
CDR3 DNA: TGCGCCAGCAGCCGACAGGGGGCCGACACTGAAGCTTTCTTT; CDR3 protein: CASSRQGADTEAFF; V gene: TRBV4-1; D gene: TRBD1; clone size: once; J gene: TRBJ1-1
CDR3 DNA: TGTGCCAGCAGCTTAGTGCACAGCACAGATACGCAGTATTTT; CDR3 protein: CASSLVHSTDTQYF; V gene: TRBV7-2; D gene: .; clone size: few; J gene: TRBJ2-3
CDR3 DNA: TGTGCCAGCAGCACAACAGTCGGGACTAGCAACAATGAGCAGTTCTTC; CDR3 protein: CASSTTVGTSNNEQFF; V gene: TRBV7-9; D gene: TRBD2; clone size: many; J gene: TRBJ2-1
CDR3 DNA: TGTGCCAACAGGGGTAACACTGAAGCTTTCTTT; CDR3 protein: CANRGNTEAFF; V gene: TRBV21-1; D gene: .; clone size: .; J gene: TRBJ1-1
CDR3 DNA: TGTGCCAGCAGCGGCGAGTCCTTCTCCCTCCGAAGACCCACCGGGGAGCTGTTTTTT; CDR3 protein: CASSGESFSLRRPTGELFF; V gene: TRBV9; D gene: .; clone size: few; J gene: TRBJ2-2
CDR3 DNA: TGCGCCAGCAGCTTGGGGGGACAGAATCGAAAAGAGACCCAGTACTTC; CDR3 protein: CASSLGGQNRKETQYF; V gene: TRBV5-1; D gene: TRBD1; clone size: .; J gene: TRBJ2-5
CDR3 DNA: TGTGCCAGCGCCCTGGTGTCCCGGGGCGATGGCTACACCTTC; CDR3 protein: CASALVSRGDGYTF; V gene: TRBV7-8; D gene: .; clone size: few; J gene: TRBJ1-2
CDR3 DNA: TGTGCCAGCAGCCAAGGATGGGGGACTAACGATGAGCAGTTCTTC; CDR3 protein: CASSQGWGTNDEQFF; V gene: TRBV14; D gene: TRBD2; clone size: .; J gene: TRBJ2-1
CDR3 DNA: TGTGCCAGCAGCCAAGCGCGAGGGGGGGCGAACGGCTACACCTTC; CDR3 protein: CASSQARGGANGYTF; V gene: TRBV4-2; D gene: .; clone size: once; J gene: TRBJ1-2
CDR3 DNA: TGTGCCAGTAGGGCCGGGACAGTAAACGGCTACACCTTC; CDR3 protein: CASRAGTVNGYTF; V gene: TRBV19; D gene: TRBD1; clone size: many; J gene: TRBJ1-2
CDR3 DNA: TGTGCCAGCAGTTTAGATGGACTAGCGGCCTCCGGGGAGCTGTTTTTT; CDR3 protein: CASSLDGLAASGELFF; V gene: TRBV12-3/TRBV12-4; D gene: TRBD2; clone size: .; J gene: TRBJ2-2
CDR3 DNA: TGTGCCAGCAGCCAAGAATTCCCTAGCGGGGTCGGGGATACGCAGTATTTT; CDR3 protein: CASSQEFPSGVGDTQYF; V gene: TRBV4-2; D gene: TRBD2; clone size: .; J gene: TRBJ2-3
CDR3 DNA: TGTGCCACCAGACCGGGACACCTCACAGATACGCAGTATTTT; CDR3 protein: CATRPGHLTDTQYF; V gene: TRBV15; D gene: .; clone size: few; J gene: TRBJ2-3